These T cell receptor beta chains were read from a single sample in a study of T cell repertoires in cytomegalovirus infection. Their recognized antigens are unknown. TCRdb independently ran MiXCR on the reads; one entry per CDR3 protein. The repertoire has under 850,000 distinct CDR3 sequences, around 31% of them found once; the top ten carry 15% to 20%. The source was cultured PBMCs, collected from culture after CMV antigen stimulation. The receptor source for this set is a human donor in good health (CMV status not recorded). Some clones in this sample may be carry-over from other donors' samples. Each CDR3 is given with its conserved first and last residue. Fields, in order: CDR3 protein, CDR3 DNA, D gene, clone size, V gene, J gene. A D gene is named only where the DNA matches it firmly. Clone size is given for some rows only: seen once, a few or many times, or a class if the clone is expanded.

cdr3_aa: CASRTGAGFSYEQYF
cdr3_nt: TGTGCCAGCAGGACCGGGGCAGGGTTCTCCTACGAGCAGTACTTC
d_call: NA
clone_size: NA
v_call: TRBV28
j_call: TRBJ2-7

cdr3_aa: CASSPPGGYGYTF
cdr3_nt: TGTGCCAGCAGCCCCCCAGGGGGCTATGGCTACACCTTC
d_call: TRBD1
clone_size: many
v_call: TRBV7-2
j_call: TRBJ1-2

cdr3_aa: CASSPWALAGNTIYF
cdr3_nt: TGTGCCAGCAGTCCTTGGGCCTTGGCTGGAAACACCATATATTTT
d_call: NA
clone_size: few
v_call: TRBV28
j_call: TRBJ1-3

cdr3_aa: CDTRRDPNNEQLFF
cdr3_nt: TGTGACACCCGTCGGGACCCTAATAATGAACAACTGTTTTTT
d_call: NA
clone_size: NA
v_call: TRBV6-1
j_call: TRBJ1-4

cdr3_aa: CASSVKPHVTYNEQFF
cdr3_nt: TGTGCCAGCAGCGTCAAGCCCCATGTCACCTACAATGAGCAGTTCTTC
d_call: NA
clone_size: NA
v_call: TRBV9
j_call: TRBJ2-1

cdr3_aa: CASSYWVLGPKVFF
cdr3_nt: TGTGCCAGCAGTTACTGGGTGCTGGGCCCGAAGGTTTTCTTT
d_call: NA
clone_size: few
v_call: TRBV6-2/TRBV6-3
j_call: TRBJ1-1

cdr3_aa: CASSPGSADTQYF
cdr3_nt: TGTGCCAGCAGCCCGGGTTCGGCGGATACGCAGTATTTT
d_call: NA
clone_size: many
v_call: TRBV7-2
j_call: TRBJ2-3

cdr3_aa: CASSLSGRAWDEQFF
cdr3_nt: TGTGCCAGCAGCTTAAGCGGGAGGGCCTGGGATGAGCAGTTCTTC
d_call: TRBD2
clone_size: few
v_call: TRBV7-9
j_call: TRBJ2-1

cdr3_aa: CASSQGPGSSLYYGYTF
cdr3_nt: TGCGCCAGCAGCCAAGGCCCAGGTTCCTCCTTATACTATGGCTACACCTTC
d_call: NA
clone_size: few
v_call: TRBV4-1
j_call: TRBJ1-2

cdr3_aa: CASSRGAVADTQYF
cdr3_nt: TGTGCCAGCAGCCGGGGGGCCGTGGCAGATACGCAGTATTTT
d_call: NA
clone_size: many
v_call: TRBV7-8
j_call: TRBJ2-3

cdr3_aa: CASSWGLEETQYF
cdr3_nt: TGTGCCAGCAGCTGGGGACTTGAAGAGACCCAGTACTTC
d_call: NA
clone_size: many
v_call: TRBV7-2
j_call: TRBJ2-5

cdr3_aa: CASSPRTGGETQYF
cdr3_nt: TGTGCCAGCAGCCCCCGGACAGGGGGCGAGACCCAGTACTTC
d_call: TRBD1
clone_size: NA
v_call: TRBV7-9
j_call: TRBJ2-5

cdr3_aa: CASSRKFSSTDTQYF
cdr3_nt: TGCGCCAGCAGCAGAAAGTTTTCTAGCACAGATACGCAGTATTTT
d_call: NA
clone_size: few
v_call: TRBV4-1
j_call: TRBJ2-3

cdr3_aa: CSARPFGEHSGEQYF
cdr3_nt: TGCAGTGCCAGACCTTTCGGTGAACACTCAGGCGAGCAGTACTTC
d_call: NA
clone_size: NA
v_call: TRBV20-1
j_call: TRBJ2-7

cdr3_aa: CASSYAPANVLTF
cdr3_nt: TGTGCCAGCAGCTACGCACCGGCCAACGTCCTGACTTTC
d_call: NA
clone_size: many
v_call: TRBV7-2
j_call: TRBJ2-6

cdr3_aa: CASSPGREWYGYTF
cdr3_nt: TGTGCCAGCTCACCAGGGAGGGAATGGTATGGCTACACCTTC
d_call: NA
clone_size: NA
v_call: TRBV18
j_call: TRBJ1-2

cdr3_aa: CASSPVLRTGELFF
cdr3_nt: TGTGCCAGCAGCCCGGTACTGCGGACCGGGGAGCTGTTTTTT
d_call: NA
clone_size: few
v_call: TRBV7-2
j_call: TRBJ2-2

cdr3_aa: CASSLVLSSYNSPLHF
cdr3_nt: TGTGCCAGCAGCTTAGTGTTGAGCTCCTATAATTCACCCCTCCACTTT
d_call: NA
clone_size: many
v_call: TRBV7-2
j_call: TRBJ1-6

cdr3_aa: CASSASHPVSYNEQFF
cdr3_nt: TGTGCCAGCAGCGCGTCTCATCCAGTCTCCTACAATGAGCAGTTCTTC
d_call: NA
clone_size: many
v_call: TRBV7-2
j_call: TRBJ2-1

cdr3_aa: CASSDRGQGISPLHF
cdr3_nt: TGTGCCAGCAGTGATCGCGGACAGGGGATTTCACCCCTCCACTTT
d_call: TRBD1
clone_size: NA
v_call: TRBV6-4
j_call: TRBJ1-6

cdr3_aa: CASSPTPNSIYEQYF
cdr3_nt: TGTGCCAGCAGCCCCACCCCCAATTCTATCTACGAGCAGTACTTC
d_call: NA
clone_size: many
v_call: TRBV7-2
j_call: TRBJ2-7

cdr3_aa: CASSQLGDSEAFF
cdr3_nt: TGTGCCAGCAGCCAATTGGGGGACTCTGAAGCTTTCTTT
d_call: NA
clone_size: NA
v_call: TRBV7-9
j_call: TRBJ1-1

cdr3_aa: CASSPDYEQYF
cdr3_nt: TGTGCCAGCAGTCCGGACTACGAGCAGTACTTC
d_call: NA
clone_size: many
v_call: TRBV2
j_call: TRBJ2-7

cdr3_aa: CASSLFGGRGNEQFF
cdr3_nt: TGTGCCAGCAGCTTATTTGGGGGAAGGGGCAATGAGCAGTTCTTC
d_call: NA
clone_size: NA
v_call: TRBV7-2
j_call: TRBJ2-1

cdr3_aa: CSARHTGISTDTQYF
cdr3_nt: TGCAGTGCTAGACATACAGGGATTAGCACAGATACGCAGTATTTT
d_call: NA
clone_size: NA
v_call: TRBV20-1
j_call: TRBJ2-3

cdr3_aa: CASSITGSYNQPQHF
cdr3_nt: TGTGCCAGCAGCATAACAGGGTCTTACAATCAGCCCCAGCATTTT
d_call: NA
clone_size: NA
v_call: TRBV6-6
j_call: TRBJ1-5

cdr3_aa: CASSHMDRARRPYNEQFF
cdr3_nt: TGCGCCAGCAGCCACATGGACCGGGCTCGTAGGCCCTACAATGAGCAGTTCTTC
d_call: NA
clone_size: once
v_call: TRBV4-3
j_call: TRBJ2-1

cdr3_aa: CASSRRLADTQYF
cdr3_nt: TGTGCCAGCAGTAGGAGGCTGGCAGATACGCAGTATTTT
d_call: NA
clone_size: few
v_call: TRBV6-5
j_call: TRBJ2-3

cdr3_aa: CASSPVLFPNTEAFF
cdr3_nt: TGTGCCAGCAGCCCCGTTTTGTTTCCAAACACTGAAGCTTTCTTT
d_call: NA
clone_size: NA
v_call: TRBV7-6
j_call: TRBJ1-1

cdr3_aa: CATSDTRLAGRDNEQFF
cdr3_nt: TGTGCCACCAGTGACACCCGACTAGCGGGGCGTGACAATGAGCAGTTCTTC
d_call: TRBD2
clone_size: NA
v_call: TRBV24-1
j_call: TRBJ2-1

cdr3_aa: CASSLPVGKGNYGYTF
cdr3_nt: TGTGCCAGCAGCCTCCCCGTTGGCAAGGGGAACTATGGCTACACCTTC
d_call: NA
clone_size: NA
v_call: TRBV5-4
j_call: TRBJ1-2

cdr3_aa: CASSPFLGEGTQETQYF
cdr3_nt: TGTGCCAGCAGCCCCTTTCTTGGGGAGGGGACCCAAGAGACCCAGTACTTC
d_call: TRBD2
clone_size: NA
v_call: TRBV7-6
j_call: TRBJ2-5

cdr3_aa: CASSVTGAEAFF
cdr3_nt: TGTGCCAGCAGCGTGACAGGGGCTGAAGCTTTCTTT
d_call: TRBD1
clone_size: NA
v_call: TRBV7-6
j_call: TRBJ1-1

cdr3_aa: CASSQGGQQKNIQYF
cdr3_nt: TGTGCCAGCAGCCAAGGGGGACAGCAAAAAAACATTCAGTACTTC
d_call: TRBD1
clone_size: few
v_call: TRBV4-2
j_call: TRBJ2-4

cdr3_aa: CASSPVPWAGVTTDTQYF
cdr3_nt: TGTGCCAGCAGCCCAGTTCCTTGGGCGGGAGTTACCACAGATACGCAGTATTTT
d_call: TRBD2
clone_size: NA
v_call: TRBV7-2
j_call: TRBJ2-3

cdr3_aa: CASGRRGESSYEQYF
cdr3_nt: TGTGCCAGTGGCCGGCGGGGTGAGAGCTCCTACGAGCAGTACTTC
d_call: NA
clone_size: few
v_call: TRBV19
j_call: TRBJ2-7

cdr3_aa: CASSSPRGLGANVLTF
cdr3_nt: TGTGCCAGCAGTTCCCCACGGGGGCTTGGGGCCAACGTCCTGACTTTC
d_call: NA
clone_size: NA
v_call: TRBV6-2/TRBV6-3
j_call: TRBJ2-6

cdr3_aa: CASSLEALMDTEAFF
cdr3_nt: TGTGCCAGCAGCTTAGAGGCCCTTATGGACACTGAAGCTTTCTTT
d_call: NA
clone_size: NA
v_call: TRBV7-6
j_call: TRBJ1-1

cdr3_aa: CASSDSGTKETQYF
cdr3_nt: TGTGCCAGCAGTGATTCCGGGACCAAAGAGACCCAGTACTTC
d_call: NA
clone_size: few
v_call: TRBV12-3/TRBV12-4
j_call: TRBJ2-5

cdr3_aa: CASSGRRWGLSYEQYF
cdr3_nt: TGTGCCAGCAGTGGGCGACGATGGGGACTGTCCTACGAGCAGTACTTC
d_call: NA
clone_size: NA
v_call: TRBV6-1
j_call: TRBJ2-7

cdr3_aa: CASSFSEKLFF
cdr3_nt: TGTGCCAGCAGCTTCAGTGAAAAACTGTTTTTT
d_call: NA
clone_size: many
v_call: TRBV7-9
j_call: TRBJ1-4

cdr3_aa: CASSFADTFRGYTF
cdr3_nt: TGTGCCAGCAGTTTTGCAGACACTTTTCGTGGCTACACCTTC
d_call: NA
clone_size: few
v_call: TRBV12-3/TRBV12-4
j_call: TRBJ1-2

cdr3_aa: CASSLEGYDEQYF
cdr3_nt: TGTGCCAGCAGCTTAGAAGGGTACGACGAGCAGTACTTC
d_call: NA
clone_size: many
v_call: TRBV7-9
j_call: TRBJ2-7

cdr3_aa: CASSEERRANTEAFF
cdr3_nt: TGTGCCAGCAGTGAAGAACGTCGGGCGAACACTGAAGCTTTCTTT
d_call: NA
clone_size: NA
v_call: TRBV6-1
j_call: TRBJ1-1

cdr3_aa: CASSTVTSGAQHF
cdr3_nt: TGTGCCAGCAGCACAGTAACTTCTGGGGCCCAGCATTTT
d_call: NA
clone_size: NA
v_call: TRBV6-2/TRBV6-3
j_call: TRBJ1-5

cdr3_aa: CASSSTGTSTNEQFF
cdr3_nt: TGTGCCAGCAGCAGTACCGGGACTAGTACCAATGAGCAGTTCTTC
d_call: TRBD2
clone_size: NA
v_call: TRBV7-2
j_call: TRBJ2-1

cdr3_aa: CASSSRRQNTEAFF
cdr3_nt: TGTGCCAGCAGCTCAAGGCGCCAGAACACTGAAGCTTTCTTT
d_call: NA
clone_size: many
v_call: TRBV7-2
j_call: TRBJ1-1

cdr3_aa: CASSQGQTIHGYTF
cdr3_nt: TGTGCCAGCAGCCAAGGCCAGACGATACATGGCTACACCTTC
d_call: NA
clone_size: NA
v_call: TRBV3-1
j_call: TRBJ1-2

cdr3_aa: CASSFGTLGETQYF
cdr3_nt: TGTGCCAGCAGCTTCGGGACCTTGGGGGAGACCCAGTACTTC
d_call: NA
clone_size: many
v_call: TRBV7-2
j_call: TRBJ2-5

cdr3_aa: CASSFRGNEQYF
cdr3_nt: TGTGCCAGCAGTTTCCGGGGGAATGAGCAGTACTTC
d_call: NA
clone_size: few
v_call: TRBV12-3/TRBV12-4
j_call: TRBJ2-7

cdr3_aa: CASWVRTGELFF
cdr3_nt: TGTGCCAGCTGGGTCCGGACCGGGGAGCTGTTTTTT
d_call: NA
clone_size: NA
v_call: TRBV6-5
j_call: TRBJ2-2

cdr3_aa: CASSRGGFTEAFF
cdr3_nt: TGTGCCAGCAGCCGAGGGGGTTTCACTGAAGCTTTCTTT
d_call: NA
clone_size: NA
v_call: TRBV6-6
j_call: TRBJ1-1

cdr3_aa: CAGPGQEEIMNTEAFF
cdr3_nt: TGTGCCGGCCCCGGACAGGAAGAAATAATGAACACTGAAGCTTTCTTT
d_call: TRBD1
clone_size: many
v_call: TRBV7-2
j_call: TRBJ1-1

cdr3_aa: CASSLVVSGYNEQFF
cdr3_nt: TGTGCCAGCAGCTTGGTGGTTAGCGGCTACAATGAGCAGTTCTTC
d_call: NA
clone_size: NA
v_call: TRBV5-8
j_call: TRBJ2-1

cdr3_aa: CASRSDGGGTGANVLTF
cdr3_nt: TGTGCCAGCAGATCCGATGGTGGGGGCACTGGGGCCAACGTCCTGACTTTC
d_call: NA
clone_size: NA
v_call: TRBV25-1
j_call: TRBJ2-6